The rows below give T cell receptor beta chains drawn from one sample of a study of shared clonotypes between healthy human individuals. TCRdb's copy holds only in-frame clones and misses some; the assay was immunoSEQ multiplex PCR. The sample lists under 1 million clones; about 91% were seen once. Sequenced input: naive CD8+ T cells sorted from blood. The source is a man younger than 40 in good health. Both conserved end residues are part of each CDR3. The order of the fields is J gene, V gene, D gene, clone size, CDR3 protein, CDR3 DNA. A D gene is named only where the DNA matches it firmly. Only part of the rows carry a size: once, few, many, or a class if the clone is expanded.

TRBJ2-3 | TRBV2 | NA | NA | CASTVLTDTQYF | TGTGCCAGCACAGTTCTCACAGATACGCAGTATTTT
TRBJ2-3 | TRBV11-2 | TRBD2 | once | CASSKNTGTSGTDTQYF | TGTGCCAGCAGTAAAAACACCGGGACTAGCGGCACAGATACGCAGTATTTT
TRBJ2-1 | TRBV19 | TRBD2 | NA | CASSLLAGGNEQFF | TGTGCCAGTAGCCTACTAGCGGGGGGGAATGAGCAGTTCTTC
TRBJ1-1 | TRBV5-4 | NA | NA | CASRDVTGAGTEAFF | TGTGCCAGCAGGGACGTGACGGGCGCGGGCACTGAAGCTTTCTTT
TRBJ2-1 | TRBV29-1 | NA | NA | CSVEGHQAGSYNEQFF | TGCAGCGTTGAAGGCCATCAAGCGGGCTCCTACAATGAGCAGTTCTTC
TRBJ1-2 | TRBV4-3 | NA | few | CASSQDLGTILYGYTF | TGCGCCAGCAGCCAAGATCTAGGGACGATACTCTATGGCTACACCTTC
TRBJ2-7 | TRBV2 | TRBD1 | NA | CASSWTGYEQYF | TGTGCCAGCAGTTGGACAGGGTACGAGCAGTACTTC
TRBJ2-7 | TRBV6-1 | TRBD2 | NA | CASSEAFLSQGRGDYEQYF | TGTGCCAGCAGTGAAGCCTTCCTCAGTCAAGGACGGGGGGACTACGAGCAGTACTTC
TRBJ2-7 | TRBV7-2 | NA | NA | CASSLGGRGYEQYF | TGTGCCAGCAGCTTAGGGGGCAGGGGCTACGAGCAGTACTTC
TRBJ2-3 | TRBV27 | TRBD1 | NA | CASSPRQGTSTDTQYF | TGTGCCAGCAGTCCGAGACAGGGAACTAGCACAGATACGCAGTATTTT
TRBJ2-5 | TRBV7-6 | TRBD2 | NA | CASSLKHVIGEGEETQYF | TGTGCCAGCAGCTTAAAGCATGTGATTGGGGAGGGCGAGGAGACCCAGTACTTC
TRBJ2-3 | TRBV7-9 | NA | NA | CASSQRAGVEDTQYF | TGTGCCAGCAGCCAACGTGCAGGGGTTGAAGATACGCAGTATTTT
TRBJ2-1 | TRBV11-3 | TRBD2 | NA | CASSSREARGNEQFF | TGTGCCAGCAGCTCGCGGGAGGCGAGGGGCAATGAGCAGTTCTTC
TRBJ2-2 | TRBV28 | TRBD2 | NA | CASSLLIGAGDTGELFF | TGTGCCAGCAGTTTATTGATAGGGGCGGGAGACACCGGGGAGCTGTTTTTT
TRBJ2-1 | TRBV5-1 | NA | NA | CASSSGGNDYSYNEQFF | TGCGCCAGCAGCTCTGGGGGAAATGATTACTCCTACAATGAGCAGTTCTTC
TRBJ2-7 | TRBV4-1 | TRBD2 | few | CASSHPSSGSEQYF | TGCGCCAGCAGCCACCCCTCTAGCGGGAGTGAGCAGTACTTC
TRBJ2-7 | TRBV30 | NA | NA | CAGGRDGSYEQYF | TGTGCCGGGGGCAGGGACGGGTCCTACGAGCAGTACTTC
TRBJ1-2 | TRBV6-5 | NA | NA | CASSYGGLGGYTF | TGTGCCAGCAGCTACGGGGGACTAGGTGGCTACACCTTC
TRBJ2-7 | TRBV7-9 | NA | once | CASSLGHAKYF | TGTGCCAGCAGCTTGGGGCACGCGAAGTACTTC
TRBJ2-7 | TRBV27 | NA | NA | CASSFSLARSYEQYF | TGTGCCAGCAGTTTTAGCTTAGCGAGGTCCTACGAGCAGTACTTC
TRBJ1-1 | TRBV28 | NA | once | CASSFLATESRAFF | TGTGCCAGCAGTTTTCTCGCGACGGAGTCGCGAGCTTTCTTT
TRBJ2-2 | TRBV5-1 | TRBD1 | NA | CASSFLGGYDTGELFF | TGCGCCAGCAGCTTTCTAGGGGGCTATGACACCGGGGAGCTGTTTTTT
TRBJ2-7 | TRBV28 | TRBD1 | once | CASSLEERTGGTYEQYF | TGTGCCAGCAGTTTAGAGGAAAGGACAGGGGGCACCTACGAGCAGTACTTC
TRBJ1-1 | TRBV27 | NA | once | CASSQGTEAFF | TGTGCCAGCAGTCAGGGCACTGAAGCTTTCTTT
TRBJ2-1 | TRBV28 | TRBD2 | NA | CASSLVAGEVQFF | TGTGCCAGCAGTTTGGTAGCGGGAGAGGTGCAGTTCTTC
TRBJ2-1 | TRBV18 | NA | NA | CASSLADNEQFF | TGTGCCAGCTCACTAGCGGACAATGAGCAGTTCTTC
TRBJ2-7 | TRBV7-9 | TRBD2 | NA | CASSSSGGTYEQYF | TGTGCCAGCAGCTCTAGCGGGGGGACCTACGAGCAGTACTTC
TRBJ1-5 | TRBV27 | NA | NA | CASSLYPGSNQPQHF | TGTGCCAGCAGTTTATATCCTGGGAGCAATCAGCCCCAGCATTTT
TRBJ2-1 | TRBV5-1 | NA | NA | CATRSMGPYNEQFF | TGCGCCACCCGGTCCATGGGACCCTACAATGAGCAGTTCTTC
TRBJ2-3 | TRBV7-6 | NA | once | CASSLAVVDTQYF | TGTGCCAGCAGCTTAGCGGTGGTAGATACGCAGTATTTT
TRBJ2-2 | TRBV7-6 | TRBD1 | NA | CASSSGQGNTGELFF | TGTGCCAGCAGTTCGGGACAGGGAAACACCGGGGAGCTGTTTTTT
TRBJ2-6 | TRBV6-6 | NA | NA | CASSPWDVSGANVLTF | TGTGCCAGCAGCCCCTGGGACGTCTCTGGGGCCAACGTCCTGACTTTC
TRBJ1-2 | TRBV27 | NA | few | CASSPQGYGYTF | TGTGCCAGCAGTCCGCAGGGGTATGGCTACACCTTC
TRBJ1-1 | TRBV30 | TRBD1 | NA | CAWTTGQGNTEAFF | TGTGCCTGGACTACCGGACAGGGCAACACTGAAGCTTTCTTT
TRBJ1-2 | TRBV4-1 | NA | NA | CASSQEFAGTYYGYTF | TGCGCCAGCAGCCAAGAGTTTGCAGGTACATACTATGGCTACACCTTC
TRBJ2-1 | TRBV7-9 | TRBD1 | NA | CASSSGTGTYNEQFF | TGTGCCAGCAGCTCCGGGACAGGGACGTACAATGAGCAGTTCTTC